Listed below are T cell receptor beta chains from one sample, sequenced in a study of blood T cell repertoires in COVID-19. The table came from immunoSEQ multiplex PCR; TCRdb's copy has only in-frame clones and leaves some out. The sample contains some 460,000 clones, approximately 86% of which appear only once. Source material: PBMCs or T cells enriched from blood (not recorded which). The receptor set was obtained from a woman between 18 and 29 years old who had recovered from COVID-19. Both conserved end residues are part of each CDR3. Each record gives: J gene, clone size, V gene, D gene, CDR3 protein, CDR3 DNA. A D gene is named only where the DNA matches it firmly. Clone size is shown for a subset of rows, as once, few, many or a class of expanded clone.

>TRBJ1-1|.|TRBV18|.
CASSRKQGLNTEAFF
TGTGCCAGCTCACGAAAACAGGGATTGAACACTGAAGCTTTCTTT
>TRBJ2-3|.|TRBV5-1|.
CASSLASLTDTQYF
TGCGCCAGCAGCTTGGCCTCACTTACAGATACGCAGTATTTT
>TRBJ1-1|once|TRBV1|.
CTSRDRAENTEAFF
TGCACCAGCCGAGACAGGGCGGAGAACACTGAAGCTTTCTTT
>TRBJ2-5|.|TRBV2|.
CASGSRRGARQETQYF
TGTGCCAGCGGTTCTCGCCGGGGGGCCCGCCAAGAGACCCAGTACTTC
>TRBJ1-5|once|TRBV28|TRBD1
CASSSRTGDRQPQHF
TGTGCCAGCAGTTCCCGGACAGGGGACAGGCAGCCCCAGCATTTT
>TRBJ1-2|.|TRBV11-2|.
CASSSLRGSWGYTF
TGTGCCAGCAGCTCTCTTAGGGGGAGCTGGGGCTACACCTTC
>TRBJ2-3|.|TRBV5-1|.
CASSLPGDYSDTQYF
TGCGCCAGCAGCTTGCCAGGGGATTATTCAGATACGCAGTATTTT
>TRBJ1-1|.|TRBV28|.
CASSLAGSLGNTEAFF
TGTGCCAGCAGTTTAGCGGGGTCTTTAGGGAATACTGAAGCTTTCTTT
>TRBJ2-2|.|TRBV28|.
CASSLLVGEGLPTGELFF
TGTGCCAGCAGTTTACTTGTAGGAGAGGGACTCCCAACCGGGGAGCTGTTTTTT
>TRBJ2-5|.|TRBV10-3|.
CAISEFSRVEETQYF
TGTGCCATCAGTGAATTTTCCAGGGTTGAGGAGACCCAGTACTTC
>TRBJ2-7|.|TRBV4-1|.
CASSSLGQPFYEQYF
TGCGCCAGCAGCTCACTCGGACAGCCTTTCTACGAGCAGTACTTC
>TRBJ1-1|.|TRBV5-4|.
CASAEGGNTEAFF
TGTGCCAGCGCGGAGGGTGGGAACACTGAAGCTTTCTTT
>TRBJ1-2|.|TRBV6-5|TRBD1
CASRPGTGGGYTF
TGTGCCAGCAGGCCTGGGACAGGGGGCGGCTACACCTTC
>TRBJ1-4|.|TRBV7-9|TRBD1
CASSTKDRGQGEKLFF
TGTGCCAGCAGCACGAAAGACAGGGGGCAGGGGGAAAAACTGTTTTTT
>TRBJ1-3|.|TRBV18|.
CASSPGMGRFSGNTIYF
TGTGCCAGCTCACCAGGTATGGGCCGGTTCTCTGGAAACACCATATATTTT
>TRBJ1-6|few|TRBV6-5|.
CASSSQGLTLHF
TGTGCCAGCAGTTCCCAGGGTCTAACCCTCCACTTT
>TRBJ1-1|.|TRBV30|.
CAWSVLGGMNTEAFF
TGTGCCTGGAGTGTACTTGGAGGTATGAACACTGAAGCTTTCTTT
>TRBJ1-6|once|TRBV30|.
CACPLLGGGRNSPLHF
TGTGCCTGCCCTTTACTAGGGGGAGGGCGTAATTCACCCCTCCACTTT
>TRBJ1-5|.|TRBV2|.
CASSEQEDQPQHF
TGTGCCAGCAGTGAACAGGAGGATCAGCCCCAGCATTTT
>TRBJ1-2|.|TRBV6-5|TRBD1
CASQAGGEGYTF
TGTGCCAGCCAAGCAGGGGGCGAAGGCTACACCTTC
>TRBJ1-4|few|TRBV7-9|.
CASSPTGDNEKLFF
TGTGCCAGCAGCCCGACAGGAGATAATGAAAAACTGTTTTTT
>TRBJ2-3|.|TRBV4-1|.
CASSQGWPLYRNTDTQYF
TGCGCCAGCAGCCAAGGTTGGCCCCTGTACCGCAACACAGATACGCAGTATTTT
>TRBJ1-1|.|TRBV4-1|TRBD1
CASSQKGQELIEAFF
TGCGCCAGCAGCCAGAAGGGACAGGAGCTGATTGAAGCTTTCTTT
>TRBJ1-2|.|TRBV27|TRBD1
CASSSMTGGGSDGYTF
TGTGCCAGCTCCTCCATGACAGGGGGCGGTTCGGATGGCTACACCTTC
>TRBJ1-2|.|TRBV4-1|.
CASSLVVEVLSNYGYTF
TGCGCCAGCAGCCTCGTCGTGGAGGTCCTATCTAACTATGGCTACACCTTC
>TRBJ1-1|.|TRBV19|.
CASSPYLNTEAFF
TGTGCCAGTAGCCCCTACTTGAACACTGAAGCTTTCTTT
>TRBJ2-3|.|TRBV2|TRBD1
CASSDLGQGFSPQYF
TGTGCCAGCAGTGACCTCGGACAGGGTTTTTCCCCACAGTATTTT
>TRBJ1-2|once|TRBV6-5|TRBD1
CASSRPTGQGYTF
TGTGCCAGCAGTAGGCCGACAGGGCAAGGCTACACCTTC
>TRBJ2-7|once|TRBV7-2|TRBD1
CASSLVTGQGNEQYF
TGTGCCAGCAGCTTAGTAACGGGACAGGGGAACGAGCAGTACTTC
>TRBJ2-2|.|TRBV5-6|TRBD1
CASSLGLGQAYGELFF
TGTGCCAGCAGCTTGGGCCTTGGACAGGCCTACGGGGAGCTGTTTTTT
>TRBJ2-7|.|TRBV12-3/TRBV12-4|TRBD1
CASSRGQGEQYF
TGTGCCAGCAGCCGCGGACAGGGGGAGCAGTACTTC
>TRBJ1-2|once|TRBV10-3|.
CAITLDGDIYTF
TGTGCCATCACTCTGGACGGGGATATTTACACCTTC
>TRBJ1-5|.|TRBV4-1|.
CASSQLLSYHQPQHF
TGCGCCAGCAGCCAGCTCCTCAGTTACCATCAGCCCCAGCATTTT
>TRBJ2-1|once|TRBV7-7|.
CASSSYPRGRGYEQFF
TGTGCCAGCAGCTCGTACCCCAGGGGACGTGGCTATGAGCAGTTCTTC
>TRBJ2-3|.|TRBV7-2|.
CASSFAGPDTQYF
TGTGCCAGCAGCTTTGCGGGGCCAGATACGCAGTATTTT
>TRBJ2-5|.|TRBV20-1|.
CSAPTRETQYF
TGCAGTGCCCCCACACGAGAGACCCAGTACTTC
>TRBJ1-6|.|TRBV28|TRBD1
CASTSGQPNSPLHF
TGTGCCAGCACTTCGGGACAGCCGAATTCACCCCTCCACTTT
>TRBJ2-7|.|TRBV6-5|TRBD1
CASSYSWDRAYEQYF
TGTGCCAGCAGTTACTCCTGGGACAGAGCCTACGAGCAGTACTTC
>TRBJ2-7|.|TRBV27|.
CASSLGAGQTYEQYF
TGTGCCAGCAGTTTAGGGGCAGGACAGACCTACGAGCAGTACTTC
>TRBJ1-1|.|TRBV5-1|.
CASSLDSPLNTEAFF
TGCGCCAGCAGCTTGGACAGTCCCCTGAACACTGAAGCTTTCTTT
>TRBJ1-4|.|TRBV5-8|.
CASSLSSKLFF
TGTGCCAGCAGCTTGTCCTCAAAACTGTTTTTT
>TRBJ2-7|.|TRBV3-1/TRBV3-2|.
CASSQDLEGGGTVEQYF
TGTGCCAGCAGCCAAGATCTAGAGGGCGGGGGCACGGTCGAGCAGTACTTC